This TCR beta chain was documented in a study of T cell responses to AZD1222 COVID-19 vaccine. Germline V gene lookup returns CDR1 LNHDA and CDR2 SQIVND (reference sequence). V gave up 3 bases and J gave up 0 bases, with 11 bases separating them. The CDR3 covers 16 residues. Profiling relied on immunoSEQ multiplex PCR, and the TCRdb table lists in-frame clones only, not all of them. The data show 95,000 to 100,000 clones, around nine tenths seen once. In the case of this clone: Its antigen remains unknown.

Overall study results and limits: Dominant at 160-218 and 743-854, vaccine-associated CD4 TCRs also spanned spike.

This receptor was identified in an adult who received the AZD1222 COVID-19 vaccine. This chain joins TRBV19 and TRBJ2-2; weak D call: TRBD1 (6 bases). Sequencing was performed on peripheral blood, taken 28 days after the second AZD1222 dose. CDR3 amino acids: CASSIGRGTNTGELFF. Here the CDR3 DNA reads TGTGCCAGTAGTATTGGCAGGGGCACGAACACCGGGGAGCTGTTTTTT. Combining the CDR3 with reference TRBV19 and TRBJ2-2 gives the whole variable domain DGGITQSPKYLFRKEGQNVTLSCEQNLNHDAMYWYRQDPGQGLRLIYYSQIVNDFQKGDIAEGYSVSREKKESFPLTVTSAQKNPTAFYLCASSIGRGTNTGELFFGEGSRLTVL.